This T cell receptor (beta chain) was profiled in a study of PD-1 blockade in classical Hodgkin lymphoma. Each patient's relapse followed autologous stem cell transplantation, and brentuximab vedotin exposure varied. PBMCs were thawed, and CD8+ T cells were then isolated from them by magnetic negative selection. Sequencing used immunoSEQ multiplex PCR; TCRdb keeps in-frame clones, though not all of them. The sample shows fewer than 15,000 clones, around four fifths of them seen only once. General observations from the study: TCR diversity in CD4+, not CD8+, cells rose significantly by C4D1. Complete responders had baseline diversity similar to newly diagnosed patients. At baseline, newly diagnosed patients reportedly showed less TCR diversity than healthy donors.

This CDR3 is 17 amino acids long. V dropped 0 bases and J dropped 6; count of bases not matched to a gene: 12. CDR1 is SGHKS, CDR2 YYEKEE, per germline (reference sequence). This clone was counted only a few times. The antigen is not known. This material consisted of CD8+ T cells from blood, taken at baseline. The clonotype comes from a human donor with classical Hodgkin lymphoma. The J gene is TRBJ2-1, the V gene TRBV5-5; 7 positions match TRBD2. The CDR3 DNA is TGTGCCAGCAGCTTGGCCCGACTAGCCTGGGAGGGCAATGAGCAGTTCTTC. Translation gives CASSLARLAWEGNEQFF. The variable domain in full, with the rest retrieved from reference TRBV5-5 and TRBJ2-1, is DAGVTQSPTHLIKTRGQQVTLRCSPISGHKSVSWYQQVLGQGPQFIFQYYEKEERGRGNFPDRFSARQFPNYSSELNVNALLLGDSALYLCASSLARLAWEGNEQFFGPGTRLTVL.